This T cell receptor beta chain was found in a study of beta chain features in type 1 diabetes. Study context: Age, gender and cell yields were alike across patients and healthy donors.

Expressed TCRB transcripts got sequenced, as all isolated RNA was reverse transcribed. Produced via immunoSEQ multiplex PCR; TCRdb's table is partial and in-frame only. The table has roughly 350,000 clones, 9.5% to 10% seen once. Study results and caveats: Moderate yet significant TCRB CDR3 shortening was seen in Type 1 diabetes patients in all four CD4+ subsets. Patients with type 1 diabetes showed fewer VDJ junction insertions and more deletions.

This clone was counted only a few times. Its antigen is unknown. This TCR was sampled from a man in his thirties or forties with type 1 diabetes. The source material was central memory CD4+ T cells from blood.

CDR3 amino acids: CASSLMELAGHNEQFF. CDR3 nucleotides: TGTGCCAGCAGCTTAATGGAGCTAGCGGGCCACAATGAGCAGTTCTTC. The chain is built from TRBV7-2 and TRBJ2-1; 8 bases are a match to TRBD2. J was trimmed by 5 bases and V by 2 bases; bases with no gene match: 8. The CDR3 contains 16 residues. The germline CDR1 and CDR2 sequences are SGHTA and FQGNSA.